Detailed here is one T cell receptor beta chain. Its binding antigen is unknown. Nothing much larger sits one base from this clone, and base qualities are not available. V and J are truncated by 4 bases and 2 bases respectively, leaving an intervening sequence of 13 bases. The germline V gene supplies CDR1 SGHRS and CDR2 YFSETQ. The CDR3 numbers 14 residues from cysteine through phenylalanine. Only CDR3 DNA remains: 42 bases, in frame from the first base. These data are taken from a study of CD8+ T cells in alopecia areata listed by TCRdb under 2018. Study-wide context: Treated patients were enrolled in an open-label pilot trial of oral tofacitinib, 5 to 10 mg twice daily, for moderate-to-severe alopecia areata. The RNA source kit depended on sample type: the PAXgene miRNA kit for fixed scalp, the miRNeasy kit for PBMCs, and the RNeasy kit for mouse skin. Patients received tofacitinib for 6 to 18 months and were then followed off drug for 6 months to check for delayed response and recurrence. Clonality in the scalp was compared among normal scalp (n=4), patchy alopecia areata scalp (n=8), and alopecia totalis/universalis scalp (n=8). Tofacitinib-treated patients had biopsies at baseline and at 4 and 24 weeks of treatment, with a later scalp biopsy in several patients. On the human side, TCRbeta sequencing was run on scalp tissue and on sorted CD4+ and CD8+ peripheral blood T cells from healthy controls and from alopecia areata patients with either patchy or totalis/universalis disease. TCRbeta CDR3 regions were amplified by immunoSEQ multiplex PCR using 35 Vbeta forward and 13 Jbeta reverse primers. The study used high-throughput TCRbeta sequencing to examine T cell clonal expansion in alopecia areata, in both the C3H/HeJ mouse model and human patients.

From alopecia areata patients, peripheral blood was collected along with lesional scalp punch biopsies. Scalp biopsies from humans were placed right away in PAXgene tissue containers for fixation. Preparation of the library involved the immunoSEQ multiplex PCR assay. RNA was extracted from all samples and reverse transcribed into cDNA, which served as template for TCR sequencing. SuperScript III was used for first-strand cDNA synthesis, primed with a 2:1 mix of oligo-dT and random hexamers. A synthetic immune receptor repertoire was used to assess amplification bias, and residual bias was removed computationally. The study's own analysis went as follows. Raw reads were preprocessed to remove errors, and CDR3 was defined by IMGT conventions from the conserved cysteine to phenylalanine. To get clonality, Shannon entropy was normalized by log2 of the number of productive unique TCRs and the result was subtracted from 1. Scalp TCRbeta sequences were cross-referenced with sorted blood CD4 and CD8 repertoires so that the CD4 or CD8 identity of scalp clones could be inferred. This immuneACCESS table, as held by TCRdb, lists in-frame sequences with V and J called but not all clones. Of the missing ones, under half trace to an unresolved V gene in checked studies; the others have no known cause. V and J calls plus clone size are reproduced from that table; the DNA served to infer D and trimming. In this sample the table shows approximately 12,000 clones, approximately 61% of which occur a single time. The ten largest clones add up to 11% to 15% of the sample.

Results and caveats for the whole study, not just this receptor: Shared TCR sequences between patients were less evident than in mice, which may be partly attributable to HLA diversity in the patient population. Higher clonality and more expanded CD8+ clones were observed in lesional scalp than in normal scalp, particularly in alopecia totalis/universalis, a finding suggestive of antigenic drive. Scalp TCR repertoire analysis is complicated because resident alphabeta T cells in normal human skin are also sequenced, whereas mouse skin is dominated by gammadelta T cells.

In this chain, TRBV5-1 is recombined with TRBJ2-7, with the D gene call left open. Sequencing used skin. This sequence originates from a human donor with alopecia areata. The CDR3 loop reads CASSEDRAAYEQYF. The nucleotide sequence reads as follows: TGCGCCAGCAGCGAAGACCGGGCCGCCTACGAGCAGTACTTC.